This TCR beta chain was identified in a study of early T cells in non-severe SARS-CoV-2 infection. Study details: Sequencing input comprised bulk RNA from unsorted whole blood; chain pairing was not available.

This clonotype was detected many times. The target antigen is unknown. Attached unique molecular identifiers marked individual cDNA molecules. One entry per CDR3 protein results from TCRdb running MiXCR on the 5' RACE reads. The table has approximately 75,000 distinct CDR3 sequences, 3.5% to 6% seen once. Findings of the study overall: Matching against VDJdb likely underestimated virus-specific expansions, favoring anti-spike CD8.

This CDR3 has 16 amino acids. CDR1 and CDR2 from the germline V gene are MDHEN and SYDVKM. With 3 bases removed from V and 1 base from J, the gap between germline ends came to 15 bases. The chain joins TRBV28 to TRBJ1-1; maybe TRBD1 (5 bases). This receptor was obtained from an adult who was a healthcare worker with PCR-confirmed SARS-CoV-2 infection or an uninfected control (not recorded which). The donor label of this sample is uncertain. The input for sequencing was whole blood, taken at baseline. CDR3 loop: CASSLGGTVRNTEAFF. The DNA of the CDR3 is TGTGCCAGCAGTTTGGGGGGGACCGTCCGGAACACTGAAGCTTTCTTT.